Following are 31 T cell receptor beta chains from one sample sequenced in a study of OX40 agonist ivuxolimab in advanced cancers. Measured with immunoSEQ multiplex PCR; TCRdb has only the in-frame clones, and not every one. The data contain some 50,000 clones, approximately 90% of them singletons. Sample: CD4+ or CD8+ T cells sorted from blood, taken in a trial of the OX40 agonist ivuxolimab. Source of these receptors: an adult with an advanced solid tumor such as melanoma, head and neck, liver or kidney cancer.

V usage is TRBV19 and J usage is TRBJ1-2; D unresolved. From germline, CDR1 is LNHDA and CDR2 SQIVND (reference sequence). This CDR3 comprises 11 residues. V was cut by 3 bases and J by 6 bases, with 5 bases left in between. DNA of the CDR3: TGTGCCAGTAGTATGACACATGGCTACACCTTC. It yields the protein CASSMTHGYTF. The full variable domain, completed using reference TRBV19 and TRBJ1-2, is DGGITQSPKYLFRKEGQNVTLSCEQNLNHDAMYWYRQDPGQGLRLIYYSQIVNDFQKGDIAEGYSVSREKKESFPLTVTSAQKNPTAFYLCASSMTHGYTFGSGTRLTVV.

The chain couples TRBV14 to TRBJ2-7, with D perhaps given as TRBD1 or TRBD2 (5 bases each). This CDR3 has 13 residues. V was trimmed by 1 base and J by 5 bases, leaving 9 bases between them. The germline CDR1 and CDR2 sequences are SGHDN and FVKESK. CDR3 in DNA: TGTGCCAGCAGCCAAGGGTGGGGGAACGAGCAGTACTTC. Residues: CASSQGWGNEQYF.

This chain connects TRBV2 to TRBJ2-7; possibly TRBD1 for D (7 bases). This CDR3 spans 18 amino acids. Germline V gene lookup returns CDR1 SNHLY and CDR2 FYNNEI. Trimming removed 3 bases from V and 2 bases from J, with 23 bases in between. The CDR3 DNA reads TGTGCCAGCAGTGACCCTCTCGGCCCCGCGGGACAGACCTACGAGCAGTACTTC. Its translation: CASSDPLGPAGQTYEQYF.

This clone is medium-sized by share. The rearrangement links TRBV11-2 to TRBJ2-3; D call uncertain. V was cut by 2 bases and J by 3 bases, with 3 bases left in between. The CDR3 length is 12 residues. Germline V gene sequence: CDR1 SGHAT, CDR2 FQNNGV. The CDR3 sequence: CASSLMTDTQYF. CDR3 nucleotides: TGTGCCAGCAGCTTAATGACAGATACGCAGTATTTT.

This chain uses TRBV6-5 with TRBJ2-7, with D perhaps matching TRBD1 (6 bases). Trimming took off 3 bases at V and 3 bases at J, with 9 bases between the two ends. Germline V gene data show CDR1 as MNHEY and CDR2 as SVGAGI. The CDR3 consists of 13 residues. CDR3 residues: CASSYGRGYEQYF. The CDR3 nucleotides are TGTGCCAGCAGTTATGGCAGGGGCTACGAGCAGTACTTC.

The rearrangement joins TRBV5-1 to TRBJ2-7; the match to TRBD2 covers 12 bases. This CDR3 contains 14 residues. In germline, CDR1 is SGHRS, CDR2 YFSETQ. J gave up 6 bases and V 1 base, and 2 bases lay outside the gene matches. Here the CDR3 reads CASSLTSGGLEQYF. The CDR3 DNA follows: TGCGCCAGCAGCTTGACTAGCGGGGGGCTCGAGCAGTACTTC. The variable domain in full, with the rest retrieved from reference TRBV5-1 and TRBJ2-7, is KAGVTQTPRYLIKTRGQQVTLSCSPISGHRSVSWYQQTPGQGLQFLFEYFSETQRNKGNFPGRFSGRQFSNSRSEMNVSTLELGDSALYLCASSLTSGGLEQYFGPGTRLTVT.

The CDR3 spells CSVGQGTGNQPQHF. The CDR3 DNA reads as TGCAGCGTCGGACAGGGGACGGGCAATCAGCCCCAGCATTTT. The chain recombines TRBV29-1 with TRBJ1-5; 9 bases map to TRBD1. Germline V gives CDR1 SQVTM, CDR2 ANQGSEA. The CDR3 has 14 residues. The ends lost 6 bases at V and 2 bases at J; junction bases unmatched: 5.

This chain links TRBV27 with TRBJ1-5; 7 positions match TRBD1. V lost 2 bases to trimming and J lost 4 bases; unmatched junction nucleotides: 5. This CDR3 is 15 amino acids long. Germline V gives CDR1 MNHEY, CDR2 SMNVEV (reference sequence). The CDR3 coding sequence is TGTGCCAGCAGTTTACAGGGACAGATTAATCAGCCCCAGCATTTT. It translates to CASSLQGQINQPQHF.

The V and J genes are TRBV6-1 and TRBJ2-7, with D uncertain. CDR1 is MNHNS and CDR2 is SASEGT in the germline V gene. The CDR3 covers 12 residues. V was trimmed by 7 bases and J by 3 bases, leaving 10 bases between them. The CDR3 DNA follows: TGTGCCAGCACGTCCCCCAGCTACGAGCAGTACTTC. It yields the protein CASTSPSYEQYF.

This clone was observed a few times. The chain combines TRBV6-5 with TRBJ2-7; no definite D call. Germline V gene sequence: CDR1 MNHEY, CDR2 SVGAGI. Between the trimmed V and J ends, which lost 0 bases and 4 bases, there was a span of 7 bases. CDR3 length: 13 amino acids. The CDR3 DNA reads as TGTGCCAGCAGTTACTCGAATTGGTACGAGCAGTACTTC. Its protein product is CASSYSNWYEQYF.

The V gene is TRBV2, the J gene TRBJ2-7; D possibly uses TRBD1 or TRBD2 (5 bases each). CDR3 size: 13 residues. Germline values: CDR1 SNHLY, CDR2 FYNNEI. V was pared by 4 bases and J by 4 bases, with 11 bases between. Written as DNA, the CDR3 is TGTGCCAGCAGTGGAGCGAGGGGTTACGAGCAGTACTTC. Protein sequence: CASSGARGYEQYF.

The V and J genes are TRBV9 and TRBJ2-3; TRBD1 might be the D (5 bases). In germline, CDR1 is SGDLS, CDR2 YYNGEE. Trimming cost V 7 bases and J 2 bases, with 14 bases left between them. CDR3 length: 14 amino acids. Here the CDR3 reads CASSAAGSTDTQYF. Written as DNA, the CDR3 is TGTGCCAGCTCTGCGGCAGGGTCCACAGATACGCAGTATTTT. Complete variable domain (other parts from reference TRBV9 and TRBJ2-3): DSGVTQTPKHLITATGQRVTLRCSPRSGDLSVYWYQQSLDQGLQFLIQYYNGEERAKGNILERFSAQQFPDLHSELNLSSLELGDSALYFCASSAAGSTDTQYFGPGTRLTVL.

This chain connects TRBV30 to TRBJ1-2; 8 bases map to TRBD1. This CDR3 comprises 14 residues. V shed 6 bases, J shed 4 bases, and the junction held 10 bases outside the gene matches. The germline V gene has CDR1 GTSNPN and CDR2 SVGIG (reference sequence). This CDR3 reads CACDQTGESYGYTF. The CDR3, as DNA: TGTGCCTGCGATCAGACAGGGGAGAGCTATGGCTACACCTTC.

This clone was seen a single time. This chain joins TRBV7-8 and TRBJ2-1; TRBD2 matches at 10 bases. J gave up 5 bases and V 4 bases, and 5 bases lay outside the gene matches. CDR3 length: 15 residues. Germline CDR1 is SGHVS and CDR2 is FQNEAQ. CDR3 loop: CASSSGTSANNEQFF. In DNA, the CDR3 is TGTGCCAGCAGCTCCGGGACTAGCGCAAACAATGAGCAGTTCTTC.

The rearrangement links TRBV6-4 to TRBJ1-2; D uncertain. The CDR3 runs to 13 residues. Per germline, CDR1 MRHNA and CDR2 SNTAGT. Trimming cost V 5 bases and J 0 bases, with 7 bases left between them. The CDR3 loop is CASSSGANYGYTF. The DNA for the CDR3 is TGTGCCAGCAGTTCAGGAGCTAACTATGGCTACACCTTC.

This rearrangement joins TRBV2 to TRBJ2-1; 9 bases map to TRBD2. Germline V gene sequence: CDR1 SNHLY, CDR2 FYNNEI. J lost 8 bases, V lost 4 bases, and 3 bases had no gene match. This CDR3 is 13 amino acids long. The CDR3 bases are TGTGCCAGCAGTGGGACTAGCGTTGATGAGCAGTTCTTC. Translated, it gives CASSGTSVDEQFF.

This rearrangement joins TRBV14 to TRBJ2-3; D unresolved. The CDR3 consists of 15 residues. Germline CDR1 reads SGHDN; CDR2 reads FVKESK. Trimming pared 5 bases from V and 6 bases from J, leaving 18 bases between. The CDR3 loop reads CASSSRTEIWDTQYF. The CDR3 nucleotides read TGTGCCAGCAGCTCCCGGACGGAGATATGGGATACGCAGTATTTT.

This chain uses TRBV18 with TRBJ1-5; D perhaps matches TRBD1 (5 bases). This CDR3 spans 14 amino acids. Trimming took off 6 bases at V and 2 bases at J, with 11 bases between the two ends. Germline lookup yields CDR1 KGHSH and CDR2 LQKENI. In DNA form, the CDR3 reads TGTGCCAGCTCGGAGGGACTGGGCAATCAGCCCCAGCATTTT. Translated: CASSEGLGNQPQHF. Full variable domain (missing parts from reference TRBV18 and TRBJ1-5): NAGVMQNPRHLVRRRGQEARLRCSPMKGHSHVYWYRQLPEEGLKFMVYLQKENIIDESGMPKERFSAEFPKEGPSILRIQQVVRGDSAAYFCASSEGLGNQPQHFGDGTRLSIL.

The V and J genes are TRBV21-1 and TRBJ1-1; the table's D call TRBD1 went unverified against the DNA. TRBV21-1 is labeled a pseudogene. The CDR3 extends over 12 amino acids. The CDR3 loop reads CASSNGQTEAFF. CDR3 DNA: TGTGCCAGCAGCAATGGACAGACTGAAGCTTTCTTT.

This clone was counted only a few times. The germline gene is not matched at one end of the junction; a read error may be the cause. The chain carries TRBV27 and TRBJ1-2, with unresolved D. CDR3 length equals 12 residues. Germline CDR1 and CDR2: MNHEY and SMNVEV (reference sequence). CDR3 nucleotides: TGTGCCACCAGTGGGGATAGCTATGGCTACACCTTC. Amino acids: CATSGDSYGYTF.

The rearrangement uses TRBV9 and TRBJ2-2; perhaps TRBD1 as D (6 bases). CDR1 is SGDLS, CDR2 YYNGEE, per germline. This CDR3 has 17 amino acids. Trimming cost V 0 bases and J 0 bases, with 12 bases left between them. The CDR3 region is CASSVARGHPNTGELFF. CDR3 bases: TGTGCCAGCAGCGTAGCCCGGGGACACCCGAACACCGGGGAGCTGTTTTTT.

A few counts support this clone. The rearrangement uses TRBV9 and TRBJ2-1, with 8 bases fitting TRBD1. The trim removed 4 bases at V and 5 bases at J, leaving 5 bases unmatched. CDR1 is SGDLS and CDR2 is YYNGEE in the germline V gene. CDR3 length equals 14 residues. The CDR3 DNA follows: TGTGCCAGCAGCCGACCGGGACAGGACAATGAGCAGTTCTTC. The encoded protein is CASSRPGQDNEQFF.

V usage is TRBV30 and J usage is TRBJ2-1; TRBD2 might be the D (6 bases). Trimming pared 5 bases from V and 0 bases from J, leaving 11 bases between. CDR1 GTSNPN and CDR2 SVGIG come from the germline V gene (reference sequence). CDR3 length: 14 amino acids. CDR3 nucleotides: TGTGCCTGGCGGGACGGGAGCTCCTACAATGAGCAGTTCTTC. This sequence encodes CAWRDGSSYNEQFF.

V is TRBV11-2 and J is TRBJ1-5; 7 bases map to TRBD1. The CDR3 loop spans 17 amino acids. V was pared by 4 bases and J by 2 bases, with 11 bases of the junction left unmatched. CDR1 is SGHAT, CDR2 FQNNGV, per germline. Here the CDR3 DNA reads TGTGCCAGCAGCTCACAAACAGGGGCGAGTGGCAATCAGCCCCAGCATTTT. As protein: CASSSQTGASGNQPQHF.

The gene calls are TRBV28 and TRBJ2-1; D may be TRBD2 (6 bases). The germline V gene encodes CDR1 MDHEN and CDR2 SYDVKM. The V and J ends lost 4 bases and 8 bases respectively, with 21 bases between them. The CDR3 has 16 residues. This CDR3 is CASSSSRAVGEDEQFF. CDR3 in DNA: TGTGCCAGCAGTTCCTCCCGAGCGGTGGGGGAGGATGAGCAGTTCTTC.

The chain employs TRBV13 and TRBJ2-7, with 7 bases that match TRBD1. The ends lost 5 bases at V and 4 bases at J; junction bases unmatched: 2. The CDR3 is 12 amino acids. The germline V gene encodes CDR1 PRHDT and CDR2 FYEKMQ (reference sequence). CDR3 coding DNA: TGTGCCAGCAGCACAGGGGCTTACGAGCAGTACTTC. This codes for CASSTGAYEQYF.

The chain combines TRBV7-9 with TRBJ2-3, with D possibly being TRBD2 (6 bases). Germline assignment: CDR1 SEHNR and CDR2 FQNEAQ (reference sequence). The CDR3 length is 13 residues. The V and J ends lost 6 bases and 3 bases respectively, with 10 bases between them. CDR3 sequence reads: CASRGGRTDTQYF. The CDR3 bases are TGTGCCAGCAGGGGGGGAAGGACAGATACGCAGTATTTT.

The chain couples TRBV7-6 to TRBJ2-7; 9 bases map to TRBD2. CDR3 length equals 15 residues. Germline V gene data show CDR1 as SGHVS and CDR2 as FNYEAQ. V gave up 3 bases and J gave up 5 bases; unmatched junction bases: 8. DNA of the CDR3: TGTGCCAGCAGCTTCCGGGGCGGGAGGGCCGACGAGCAGTACTTC. Its translation: CASSFRGGRADEQYF.

This chain uses TRBV7-9 with TRBJ1-2; D gene uncertain. Trimming took off 8 bases at V and 6 bases at J, with 4 bases between the two ends. In germline, CDR1 is SEHNR, CDR2 FQNEAQ (reference sequence). CDR3 length: 9 residues. DNA for the CDR3: TGTGCCAGCGGACATGGCTACACCTTC. It codes for CASGHGYTF. The full variable domain, rest sourced from reference TRBV7-9 and TRBJ1-2, is DTGVSQNPRHKITKRGQNVTFRCDPISEHNRLYWYRQTLGQGPEFLTYFQNEAQLEKSRLLSDRFSAERPKGSFSTLEIQRTEQGDSAMYLCASGHGYTFGSGTRLTVV.

This clone was recorded only once. V and J are TRBV2 and TRBJ2-3; D is unclear. Germline V gene sequence: CDR1 SNHLY, CDR2 FYNNEI. This CDR3 has 16 amino acids. The V end lost 4 bases, the J end lost 0 bases, and 14 bases lay between the germline ends. CDR3 amino acids: CASSGMGDRSTDTQYF. CDR3 DNA sequence: TGTGCCAGCAGTGGTATGGGCGACCGTAGCACAGATACGCAGTATTTT.

The chain joins TRBV7-6 to TRBJ2-2; D gene ambiguous. The length of the CDR3 is 17 residues. Germline assignment: CDR1 SGHVS and CDR2 FNYEAQ. With 1 base removed from V and 6 bases from J, the gap between germline ends came to 18 bases. The CDR3 DNA reads TGTGCCAGCAGCTTAGAAGTCCGACATGGAAAGTCCGGGGAGCTGTTTTTT. Residues: CASSLEVRHGKSGELFF.